These 22 T cell receptor beta chains share one sample of origin, sequenced in a study of cytomegalovirus exposure and HLA in healthy donors. Use of 60 Vbeta and 13 Jbeta primers characterized the PCR. The repertoire was sequenced with immunoSEQ multiplex PCR; TCRdb's copy has only in-frame clones and lacks some. The sample has around 180,000 clones, around 80% seen once. What was sequenced was PBMCs. The receptor source for this set is a woman aged 40 to 50 in good health and CMV-seronegative.

This rearrangement joins TRBV28 to TRBJ1-1; possibly TRBD1 for D (6 bases). This CDR3 has 16 amino acids. Germline V gene lookup returns CDR1 MDHEN and CDR2 SYDVKM. Trimming took off 6 bases at V and 4 bases at J, with 21 bases between the two ends. CDR3 loop: CASRYSFGGRGTEAFF. CDR3 coding DNA: TGTGCCAGCAGATACTCTTTTGGTGGCAGGGGCACTGAAGCTTTCTTT.

The V gene is TRBV7-9, the J gene TRBJ2-1, with 10 bases aligning to TRBD2. V lost 4 bases, J lost 3 bases, and 6 bases stayed unmatched. This CDR3 region has 16 residues. Germline CDR1 SEHNR, CDR2 FQNEAQ (reference sequence). The CDR3 DNA is TGTGCCAGCAGCTCTAGCGGGAGCCTCCTCTACAATGAGCAGTTCTTC. Residues: CASSSSGSLLYNEQFF.

The CDR3, as DNA: TGCGCCAGCAGCTTTGCGGTTAGGGCTAGCGGTATCCAAGAGACCCAGTACTTC. Its translation: CASSFAVRASGIQETQYF. The V and J genes are TRBV5-1 and TRBJ2-5; 7 bases line up with TRBD2. The CDR3 spans 18 residues. Trimming at V came to 2 bases and at J to 1 base, leaving 14 bases not matched to a gene. From germline, CDR1 is SGHRS and CDR2 YFSETQ.

This clone occurred a few times. V usage is TRBV19 and J usage is TRBJ2-5, with D possibly matching TRBD1 (6 bases). V was clipped by 4 bases and J by 5 bases, with 14 bases between them. The CDR3 has 14 amino acids. The germline CDR1 and CDR2 sequences are LNHDA and SQIVND (reference sequence). The CDR3 coding sequence is TGTGCCAGTAGTACAATCAGGGGTCGGGAGACCCAGTACTTC. It translates to CASSTIRGRETQYF.

This clone turned up a few times. This chain links TRBV6-6 with TRBJ1-5, with D unresolved. Trimming stripped 0 bases from V and 4 bases from J, with 7 bases between. The germline V gene has CDR1 MNHNY and CDR2 SVGAGI (reference sequence). CDR3 length: 14 residues. The CDR3 region is CASSYSQLNQPQHF. CDR3 sequence (DNA): TGTGCCAGCAGTTACTCGCAGTTAAATCAGCCCCAGCATTTT.

V usage is TRBV6-1 and J usage is TRBJ2-7; unclear D gene. Trimming shortened V by 2 bases and J by 6 bases, and 8 bases separated the two germline ends. The CDR3 spans 12 residues. Germline values: CDR1 MNHNS, CDR2 SASEGT. CDR3 DNA sequence: TGTGCCAGCAGTGAACGCGAGCGCGAGCAGTACTTC. It specifies CASSEREREQYF.

V and J are TRBV7-8 and TRBJ2-1; D gene unclear. The CDR3 is 15 amino acids. V dropped 1 base and J dropped 6 bases, with 13 bases sitting between them. From germline, CDR1 is SGHVS and CDR2 FQNEAQ. CDR3 amino acids: CASSLGRFRGNEQFF. The CDR3 coding sequence is TGTGCCAGCAGCTTAGGACGGTTCAGAGGCAATGAGCAGTTCTTC.

This rearrangement joins TRBV30 to TRBJ1-2; D is unresolved. The CDR3 extends over 13 amino acids. Trimming shortened V by 4 bases and J by 8 bases, and 17 bases separated the two germline ends. Germline loops: CDR1 GTSNPN, CDR2 SVGIG (reference sequence). The CDR3 coding sequence is TGTGCCTGGACCACCCGCCCCCTAGCCGGCTACACCTTC. This encodes CAWTTRPLAGYTF.

The V and J genes are TRBV27 and TRBJ1-2, with TRBD1 matching over 8 bases. Looked up from germline, CDR1 is MNHEY and CDR2 is SMNVEV (reference sequence). After removal of 3 bases from V and 4 bases from J, the junction contained 7 bases not matched to a gene. The CDR3 contains 15 residues. Here the CDR3 DNA reads TGTGCCAGCAGTTTTGTCAGGGGGCGGGTCTATGGCTACACCTTC. This gives the protein CASSFVRGRVYGYTF.

This chain connects TRBV5-1 to TRBJ2-5, with D possibly matching TRBD1 (6 bases). CDR3 length equals 16 residues. CDR1 is SGHRS, CDR2 YFSETQ, per germline. Trimming shortened V by 3 bases and J by 4 bases, and 19 bases separated the two germline ends. In DNA form, the CDR3 reads TGCGCCAGCAGCTGGGGGCAGGGTGGATCAATAGAGACCCAGTACTTC. Its translation is CASSWGQGGSIETQYF.

The chain carries TRBV7-8 and TRBJ2-7; D is perhaps TRBD2 (5 bases). This CDR3 has 14 residues. Trimming removed 5 bases at V and 7 bases at J, with 18 bases between. CDR1 and CDR2 (germline): SGHVS, FQNEAQ. CDR3 residues: CASSPGGNYWEQYF. CDR3 in DNA: TGTGCCAGCAGCCCCGGAGGAAATTACTGGGAGCAGTACTTC.

This rearrangement joins TRBV19 to TRBJ1-3; D remains ambiguous. V was trimmed by 4 bases and J by 3 bases, leaving 4 bases between them. From germline, CDR1 is LNHDA and CDR2 SQIVND (reference sequence). The CDR3 runs to 12 residues. Written as DNA, the CDR3 is TGTGCCAGTAGTACGGGTGGAAACACCATATATTTT. It encodes CASSTGGNTIYF.

The sample holds a few counts of this clone. The V gene is TRBV11-3, the J gene TRBJ2-5; 9 bases align to TRBD2. CDR1 is SGHNT and CDR2 is YENEEA in the germline V gene. The CDR3 spans 17 residues. V lost 0 bases, J lost 5 bases, and 10 bases stayed unmatched. The chain's CDR3 is CASSLDIGAGGPETQYF. The CDR3 DNA follows: TGTGCCAGCAGCTTAGACATTGGGGCGGGGGGGCCGGAGACCCAGTACTTC. The whole variable domain, remainder taken from reference TRBV11-3 and TRBJ2-5, is EAGVVQSPRYKIIEKKQPVAFWCNPISGHNTLYWYLQNLGQGPELLIRYENEEAVDDSQLPKDRFSAERLKGVDSTLKIQPAELGDSAVYLCASSLDIGAGGPETQYFGPGTRLLVL.

This chain joins TRBV27 and TRBJ1-5; 10 nucleotides line up with TRBD1. The CDR3 loop spans 14 amino acids. In germline, CDR1 is MNHEY, CDR2 SMNVEV (reference sequence). V lost 6 bases and J lost 7; bases outside the gene matches: 6. The CDR3 sequence is CASRKTGGLQPQHF. The DNA of the CDR3 is TGTGCCAGCAGAAAGACAGGGGGCCTGCAGCCCCAGCATTTT.

The rearrangement joins TRBV10-3 to TRBJ2-7, with 9 positions matching TRBD1. The CDR3 length is 15 residues. Germline loops: CDR1 ENHRY, CDR2 SYGVKD. The V gene end was trimmed by 5 bases and the J gene end by 4 bases; junction bases not matched to a gene: 9. CDR3 sequence reads: CAISTTGDRAYEQYF. CDR3 DNA sequence: TGTGCCATCAGTACAACCGGGGACAGGGCTTACGAGCAGTACTTC.

The chain joins TRBV29-1 to TRBJ2-1; 9 bases line up with TRBD2. In germline, CDR1 is SQVTM, CDR2 ANQGSEA. Trimming cost V 2 bases and J 9 bases; bases outside gene matches: 8. The CDR3 has 14 amino acids. In nucleotides, the CDR3 is TGCAGCGTTGAACGGGCGGGAGGGCTGAGTGAGCAGTTCTTC. Protein: CSVERAGGLSEQFF.

This chain links TRBV19 with TRBJ2-2; 11 bases align to TRBD2. The V and J ends lost 2 bases and 2 bases, in that order; junction bases with no gene match: 10. Germline lookup yields CDR1 LNHDA and CDR2 SQIVND (reference sequence). The CDR3 sequence is 19 residues long. The CDR3 here is CASSIPALAGGGNTGELFF. The CDR3 DNA reads TGTGCCAGTAGTATACCCGCGCTAGCGGGGGGCGGCAACACCGGGGAGCTGTTTTTT.

The chain uses TRBV2 and TRBJ1-1; D remains unclear. V was shortened by 6 bases and J by 8 bases, with 19 bases between the two germline ends. This CDR3 region has 14 residues. Per the germline V gene, CDR1 is SNHLY and CDR2 is FYNNEI. The CDR3 loop is CASRPRAALGEAFF. In nucleotides, the CDR3 is TGTGCCAGCAGGCCAAGAGCGGCGCTGGGAGAAGCTTTCTTT.

This rearrangement joins TRBV10-3 to TRBJ2-3; D is undetermined. Germline assignment: CDR1 ENHRY and CDR2 SYGVKD. V was clipped by 3 bases and J by 0 bases, with 7 bases between them. The CDR3 extends over 14 amino acids. CDR3 sequence: CAISEGGSTDTQYF. DNA of the CDR3: TGTGCCATCAGTGAAGGCGGTAGCACAGATACGCAGTATTTT.

The chain has TRBV27 and TRBJ1-2, with TRBD1 matching over 7 bases. The length of the CDR3 is 13 residues. The V gene end was trimmed by 2 bases and the J gene end by 8 bases; junction bases not matched to a gene: 5. CDR1 is MNHEY, CDR2 SMNVEV, per germline (reference sequence). CDR3 in amino acids: CASSLRQGGGYTF. The CDR3 DNA reads TGTGCCAGCAGTTTACGACAGGGCGGCGGCTACACCTTC.

The chain uses TRBV7-3 and TRBJ2-1; 10 bases agree with TRBD2. V trimming: 5 bases; J trimming: 3 bases; junction bases outside the gene matches: 7. Germline V gene sequence: CDR1 SGHTA, CDR2 FQGTGA. The CDR3 runs 16 residues. DNA for the CDR3: TGTGCCAGCAGCGTCCGAGCGGGAGGGTTCTACAATGAGCAGTTCTTC. Its protein product is CASSVRAGGFYNEQFF.

This rearrangement joins TRBV30 to TRBJ1-4; D not certain. CDR1 is GTSNPN, CDR2 SVGIG, per germline (reference sequence). The ends were cut back, 6 bases at V and 5 bases at J, with 16 bases in the middle. The CDR3 extends over 14 amino acids. The CDR3, as DNA: TGTGCCTGTAGATCAGGAGGGAGAAATGAAAAACTGTTTTTT. Translation: CACRSGGRNEKLFF.